Sequencing of this T cell receptor (beta chain) was carried out in a study of blood T cells in healthy people across ages. The study's findings and limits: It was the long-lived donors that had more naive CD4+ cells and higher diversity than aged donors.

The people who gave samples were healthy Caucasians from Russia, aged roughly 6 to 100. Peripheral blood from each donor was collected in a volume of 8 to 10 milliliters. Samples each yielded at least 5 micrograms of total RNA. The second PCR ran about 7 to 12 cycles with a sample-barcoded 5' primer and J-beta primers. MiXCR, applied by TCRdb to the 5' RACE reads, yields one record per CDR3 protein. The sample lists roughly 700,000 distinct CDR3 sequences, about 52% occurring once. The CDR3 is made up of 14 amino acids. The germline V gene has CDR1 ENHRY and CDR2 SYGVKD. Trimming removed 8 bases at V and 1 base at J, with 14 bases between. Regarding this clonotype: What it recognizes is unknown.

The V and J genes are TRBV10-3 and TRBJ1-1; perhaps TRBD1 as D (6 bases). Sequencing was done on a sample of blood. This clonotype was sampled from a woman aged 60-70 years in good health. CDR3 loop: CAIQEGGWNTEAFF. As DNA, the CDR3 is TGTGCCATCCAGGAGGGGGGGTGGAACACTGAAGCTTTCTTT.